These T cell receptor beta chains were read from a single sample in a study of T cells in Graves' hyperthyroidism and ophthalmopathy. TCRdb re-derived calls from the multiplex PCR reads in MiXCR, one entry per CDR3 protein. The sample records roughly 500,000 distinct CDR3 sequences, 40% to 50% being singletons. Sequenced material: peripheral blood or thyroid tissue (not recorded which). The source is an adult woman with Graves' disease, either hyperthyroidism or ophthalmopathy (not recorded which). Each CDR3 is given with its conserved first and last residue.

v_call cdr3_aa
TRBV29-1 CSAELAGYEQYF
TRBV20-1 CSARALQGIDEKLFF
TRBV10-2 CASSLVLAGGYEQYF
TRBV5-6 CASSLRGNSPLHF
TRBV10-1 CASSEEDTGELFF
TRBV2 CASSVNFEMNTEAFF
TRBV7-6 CASSLDPVDAFF
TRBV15 CATSSVLAGGARWETQYF
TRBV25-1 CASRTGGGYEQYF
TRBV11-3 CASSQGLAGAYEQYF
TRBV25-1 CASSDTGTGNDYGYTF
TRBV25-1 CASSELLAGGATSYEQYF
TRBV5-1 CASSRRPQETQYF
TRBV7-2 CASSGTSGKGEQFF
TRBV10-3 CASSEASGSLISTDTQYF
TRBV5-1 CASSLALPDRVNTGELFF
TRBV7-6 CASSRVPGQGVYEQYF
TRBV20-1 CSARDYRVPSEQYF
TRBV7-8 CASSTGLQETQYF
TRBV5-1 CASSPEAVSYGYTF
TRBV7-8 CASSHGPNYGYTF
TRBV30 CAWGQTGGQYF
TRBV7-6 CATQGLLGANVLTF
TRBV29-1 CSVAGGGTVYEQYF
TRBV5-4 CASSRTGDGTGELFF
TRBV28 CASIGGYNSPLHF
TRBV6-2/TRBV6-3 CASSFTGTVYGYTF
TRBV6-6 CASSSIRQGNQPQHF
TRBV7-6 CASSIGTVYTGELFF
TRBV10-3 CAISTIDRGQSGELFF
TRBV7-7 CASSLDSASSFSSIRAGAYEQYF
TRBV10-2 CASSRGPSGQGIYEQYF
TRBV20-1 CSARDGGDRETQYF
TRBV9 CASSDRRLNSNQPQHF
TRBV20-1 CSAQLGNQPQHF
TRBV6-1 CASGTSISYEQYF